The 14 T cell receptor beta chains below come from one sample, sequenced in a study of response to subunit inactivated influenza vaccine. TCRdb called the RT-PCR reads again in MiXCR, with one record for every CDR3 protein. Of about 530,000 distinct CDR3 sequences listed, about 12% are singletons. Sequencing was performed on PBMCs from blood, taken on the day of vaccination. The receptors shown here come from a man between 50 and 59 years old who received an inactivated influenza vaccine.

The sample holds many counts of this clonotype. The rearrangement joins TRBV5-6 to TRBJ1-2; 7 bases line up with TRBD1. Germline V lookup: CDR1 SGHDT, CDR2 YYEEEE. Losses at the gene ends were 5 bases for V and 5 bases for J; bases not matched to a gene: 9. This CDR3 region has 14 residues. The DNA for the CDR3 is TGTGCCAGCAGTCCCGGCGGGACAGTATATGGCTACACCTTC. Translating it yields CASSPGGTVYGYTF.

This clonotype appeared a few times. The chain joins TRBV15 to TRBJ2-1; 13 nucleotides align to TRBD2. Trimming removed 8 bases from V and 1 base from J; junction bases left unmatched: 17. The CDR3 spans 20 residues. Per the germline V gene, CDR1 is LNHNV and CDR2 is YYDKDF (reference sequence). The CDR3 protein is CATGPGLAGLRRVSYNEQFF. CDR3 DNA sequence: TGTGCCACCGGTCCGGGACTAGCGGGATTAAGGAGGGTATCCTACAATGAGCAGTTCTTC.

V gene TRBV7-6 combines with J gene TRBJ1-2, with a possible D match to TRBD1 (6 bases). From germline, CDR1 is SGHVS and CDR2 FNYEAQ. Trimming stripped 5 bases from V and 8 bases from J, with 18 bases between. This CDR3 spans 14 amino acids. DNA for the CDR3: TGTGCCAGCAGCCCCATGGGGGGCGCTAGAGGCTACACCTTC. Translation: CASSPMGGARGYTF.

This clonotype was found many times. The V gene is TRBV5-6, the J gene TRBJ2-5; D call uncertain. Trimming took off 4 bases at V and 5 bases at J, with 9 bases between the two ends. The length of the CDR3 is 12 residues. Germline CDR1 SGHDT, CDR2 YYEEEE. The CDR3 region has the DNA TGTGCCAGCAGCGTTCACCTGGAGACCCAGTACTTC. It encodes CASSVHLETQYF.

This clonotype was seen more than once but under ten times. This rearrangement joins TRBV5-6 to TRBJ2-7, with D unresolved. CDR1 and CDR2 from the germline V gene are SGHDT and YYEEEE. The CDR3 sequence is 14 residues long. Trimming removed 4 bases from V and 3 bases from J, with 14 bases in between. Here the CDR3 reads CASSPVGVNYEQYF. The CDR3 DNA reads as TGTGCCAGCAGCCCGGTTGGGGTGAACTACGAGCAGTACTTC.

This clonotype was detected only a few times. V usage is TRBV4-3 and J usage is TRBJ2-7, with 7 bases matching TRBD1. Germline lookup yields CDR1 LGHNA and CDR2 YSLEER. V lost 4 bases and J lost 1; bases outside the gene matches: 10. The CDR3 runs to 16 residues. DNA of the CDR3: TGCGCCAGCAGCCGAGACGCCCGGGACAGTTCCTACGAGCAGTACTTC. Translation: CASSRDARDSSYEQYF.

Ten or more counts support this clonotype. The chain has TRBV3-1 and TRBJ1-2; no clear D gene. Trimming took off 4 bases at V and 8 bases at J, with 14 bases between the two ends. The CDR3 spans 13 residues. Germline assignment: CDR1 LGHDT and CDR2 YNNKEL (reference sequence). Here the CDR3 DNA reads TGTGCCAGCAGCCCTGTTCTCGCCGGGGGCTACACCTTC. Translation gives CASSPVLAGGYTF.

This clonotype has a handful of counts. This chain joins TRBV12-3 or TRBV12-4 and TRBJ2-7; TRBD1 aligns across 7 bases. The CDR3 totals 14 residues. V was clipped by 7 bases and J by 2 bases; unmatched bases: 8. CDR3 region: CASNRGTAPYEQYF. CDR3 sequence (DNA): TGTGCCAGCAACCGAGGGACAGCTCCCTACGAGCAGTACTTC.

This clonotype came up a few times. V and J are TRBV12-3 or TRBV12-4 and TRBJ1-6; a weak D match, TRBD1 (5 bases). V was pared by 7 bases and J by 11 bases, with 21 bases between. This CDR3 has 15 residues. The CDR3 is CASTLGSGRGTPLHF. Written as DNA, the CDR3 is TGTGCCAGCACCCTAGGGTCCGGGAGGGGAACACCCCTCCACTTT.

This clonotype turned up a few times. This chain joins TRBV5-1 and TRBJ1-2, with D possibly being TRBD1 (6 bases). Germline-derived CDR1 and CDR2 are SGHRS and YFSETQ. The V end lost 5 bases, the J end lost 6 bases, and 11 bases lay between the germline ends. The CDR3 loop spans 12 amino acids. Here the CDR3 DNA reads TGCGCCAGCAGTCTACAGGGTGATGGCTACACCTTC. This encodes CASSLQGDGYTF.

This clonotype was detected a few times. The chain employs TRBV12-3 or TRBV12-4 and TRBJ2-7; 7 bases are shared with TRBD1. After removal of 2 bases from V and 7 bases from J, the junction contained 8 bases not matched to a gene. This CDR3 contains 14 residues. Here the CDR3 DNA reads TGTGCCAGCAGTTTATCGCCAGGGGGTCGGGAGCAGTACTTC. It specifies CASSLSPGGREQYF.

V usage is TRBV7-9 and J usage is TRBJ2-6; no clear D gene. This CDR3 contains 14 residues. The V end was cut by 9 bases, the J end by 1 base, with 10 bases between. CDR1 is SEHNR and CDR2 is FQNEAQ in the germline V gene (reference sequence). The CDR3 region has the DNA TGTGCCAGTGCCATTCTATCTGGGGCCAACGTCCTGACTTTC. Translated: CASAILSGANVLTF.

The chain is built from TRBV29-1 and TRBJ1-1; 7 positions match TRBD1. Germline V CDR1 and CDR2: SQVTM, ANQGSEA. V lost 2 bases to trimming and J lost 4 bases; unmatched junction nucleotides: 4. This CDR3 is built from 13 residues. DNA for the CDR3: TGCAGCGTTGAAACAGGGGAGGGCACTGAAGCTTTCTTT. Encoded protein: CSVETGEGTEAFF.

This clonotype was detected only a few times. This chain joins TRBV29-1 and TRBJ2-7; TRBD2 aligns across 7 bases. The CDR3 has 15 amino acids. The germline V gene has CDR1 SQVTM and CDR2 ANQGSEA. After removal of 2 bases from V and 3 bases from J, the junction contained 10 bases not matched to a gene. The CDR3 region is CSVELRSGGIYEQYF. The DNA for the CDR3 is TGCAGCGTTGAATTGAGGTCCGGGGGGATCTACGAGCAGTACTTC.